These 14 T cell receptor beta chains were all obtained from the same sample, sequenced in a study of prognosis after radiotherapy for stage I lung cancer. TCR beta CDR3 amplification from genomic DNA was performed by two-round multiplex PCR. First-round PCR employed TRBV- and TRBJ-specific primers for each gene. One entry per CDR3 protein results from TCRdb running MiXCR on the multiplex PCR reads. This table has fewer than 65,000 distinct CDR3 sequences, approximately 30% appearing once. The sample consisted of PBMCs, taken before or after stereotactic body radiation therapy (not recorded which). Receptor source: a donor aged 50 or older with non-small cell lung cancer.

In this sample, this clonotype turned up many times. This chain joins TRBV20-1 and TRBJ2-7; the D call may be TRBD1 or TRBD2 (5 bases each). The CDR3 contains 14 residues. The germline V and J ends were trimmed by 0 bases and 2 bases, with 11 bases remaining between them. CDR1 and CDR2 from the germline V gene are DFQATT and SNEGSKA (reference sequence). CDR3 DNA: TGCAGTGCTAGAGATAATACGGGACCCTACGAGCAGTACTTC. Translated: CSARDNTGPYEQYF.

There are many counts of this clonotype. The CDR3 spells CAGDRVNTEAFF. The DNA for the CDR3 is TGTGCCGGGGACAGGGTGAACACTGAAGCTTTCTTT. V gene TRBV30 combines with J gene TRBJ1-1; 9 bases are a match to TRBD1. This CDR3 has 12 amino acids. Germline loops: CDR1 GTSNPN, CDR2 SVGIG (reference sequence). Trimming at V came to 8 bases and at J to 0 bases, leaving 1 base not matched to a gene.

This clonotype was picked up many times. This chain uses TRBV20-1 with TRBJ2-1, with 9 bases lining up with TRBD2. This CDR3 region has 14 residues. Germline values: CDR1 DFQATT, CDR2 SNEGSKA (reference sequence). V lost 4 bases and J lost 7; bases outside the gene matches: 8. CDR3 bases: TGCAGTGCTATACTTAGCGGGAGAGCGAATGAGCAGTTCTTC. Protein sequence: CSAILSGRANEQFF.

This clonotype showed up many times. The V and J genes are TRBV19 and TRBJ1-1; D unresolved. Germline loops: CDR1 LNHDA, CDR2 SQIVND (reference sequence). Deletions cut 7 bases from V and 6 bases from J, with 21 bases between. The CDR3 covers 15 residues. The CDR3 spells CASKSPRVGSAEAFF. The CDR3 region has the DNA TGTGCCAGTAAGAGCCCCCGGGTCGGTTCCGCTGAAGCTTTCTTT.

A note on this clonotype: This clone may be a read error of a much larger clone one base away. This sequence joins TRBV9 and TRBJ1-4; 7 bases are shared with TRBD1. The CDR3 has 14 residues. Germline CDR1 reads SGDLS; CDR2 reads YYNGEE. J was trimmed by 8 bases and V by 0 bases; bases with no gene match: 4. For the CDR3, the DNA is TGTGCCAGCAGCGTAGCGTCAGGGGGGGAAAAACTGTTTTTT. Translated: CASSVASGGEKLFF.

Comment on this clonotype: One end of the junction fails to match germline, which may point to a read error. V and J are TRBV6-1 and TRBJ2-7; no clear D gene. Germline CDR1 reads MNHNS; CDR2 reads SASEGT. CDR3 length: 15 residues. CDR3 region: CVSTEWASQTYDQYF. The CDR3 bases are TGTGTCAGCACCGAGTGGGCGAGCCAGACCTACGATCAGTACTTC.

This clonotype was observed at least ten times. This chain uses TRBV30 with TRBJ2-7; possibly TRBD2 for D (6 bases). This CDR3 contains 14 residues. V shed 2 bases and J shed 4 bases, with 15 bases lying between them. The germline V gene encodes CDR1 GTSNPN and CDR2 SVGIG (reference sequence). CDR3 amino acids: CAWSRDSLVYEQYF. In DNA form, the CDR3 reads TGTGCCTGGAGTAGGGACTCCTTGGTGTACGAGCAGTACTTC.

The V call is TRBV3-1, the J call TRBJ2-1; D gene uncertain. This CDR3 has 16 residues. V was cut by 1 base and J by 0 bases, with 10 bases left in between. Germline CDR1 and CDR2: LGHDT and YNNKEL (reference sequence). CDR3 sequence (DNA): TGTGCCAGCAGCCAAGTTCAGTTGAGCTCCTACAATGAGCAGTTCTTC. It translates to CASSQVQLSSYNEQFF.

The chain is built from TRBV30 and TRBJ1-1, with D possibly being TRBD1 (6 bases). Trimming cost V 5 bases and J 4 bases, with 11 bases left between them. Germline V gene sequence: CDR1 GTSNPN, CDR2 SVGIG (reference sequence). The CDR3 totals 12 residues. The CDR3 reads CAWDRYSTEAFF. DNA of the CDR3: TGTGCCTGGGACAGGTATAGCACTGAAGCTTTCTTT.

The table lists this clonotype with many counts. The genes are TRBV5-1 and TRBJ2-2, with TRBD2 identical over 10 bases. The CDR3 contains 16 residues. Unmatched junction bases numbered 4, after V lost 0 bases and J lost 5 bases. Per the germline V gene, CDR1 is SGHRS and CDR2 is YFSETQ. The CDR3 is CASSLEAGGGTGELFF. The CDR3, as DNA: TGCGCCAGCAGCTTGGAAGCGGGAGGGGGAACCGGGGAGCTGTTTTTT.

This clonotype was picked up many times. The CDR3 nucleotides are TGCAGTGCTAGGGCCGGGTCCCTTAACTATGGCTACACCTTC. This encodes CSARAGSLNYGYTF. The J gene is TRBJ1-2, the V gene TRBV20-1; D gene unclear. V gave up 3 bases and J gave up 1 base, with 12 bases separating them. This CDR3 contains 14 residues. CDR1 and CDR2 from the germline V gene are DFQATT and SNEGSKA (reference sequence).

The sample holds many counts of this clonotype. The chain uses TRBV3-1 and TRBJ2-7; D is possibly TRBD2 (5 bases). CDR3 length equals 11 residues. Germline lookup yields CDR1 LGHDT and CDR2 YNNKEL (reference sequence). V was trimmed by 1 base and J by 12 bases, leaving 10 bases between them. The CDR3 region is CASSQGGFRYF. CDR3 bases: TGTGCCAGCAGCCAAGGCGGGTTCCGGTACTTC.

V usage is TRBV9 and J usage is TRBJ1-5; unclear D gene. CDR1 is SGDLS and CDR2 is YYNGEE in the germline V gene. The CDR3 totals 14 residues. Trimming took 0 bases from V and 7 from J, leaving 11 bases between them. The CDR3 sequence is CASSVAPVTQPQHF. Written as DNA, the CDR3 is TGTGCCAGCAGCGTAGCTCCGGTGACACAGCCCCAGCATTTT.

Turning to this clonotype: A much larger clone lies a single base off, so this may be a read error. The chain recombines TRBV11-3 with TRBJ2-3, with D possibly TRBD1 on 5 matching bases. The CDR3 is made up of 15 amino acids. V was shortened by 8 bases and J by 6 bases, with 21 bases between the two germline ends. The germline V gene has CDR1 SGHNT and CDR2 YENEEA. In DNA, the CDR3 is TGTGCCAGCGGGTTCCGACAGTGGGCAGCCGATACGCAGTATTTT. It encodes CASGFRQWAADTQYF.